Listed below are T cell receptor beta chains from one sample, sequenced in a study of siplizumab effects on memory and regulatory T cells. The repertoire was sequenced with immunoSEQ multiplex PCR; TCRdb's copy has only in-frame clones and lacks some. The sample carries some 99,000 clones, approximately 90% recorded once. The sample consisted of Tregs sorted from blood. These receptors originate from a human donor in good health. Each CDR3 is given with its conserved first and last residue. The order of the fields is J gene, V gene, clone size, CDR3 protein. Expanded clones are given a class, and other clones once, few, many or no size at all.

TRBJ2-5,TRBV11-1,-,CASSPGTGWEETQYF
TRBJ1-1,TRBV6-5,-,CASSYPGALEAFF
TRBJ2-1,TRBV7-8,once,CASSLVPPRAGNNEQFF
TRBJ2-2,TRBV13,-,CASSRGRPTGELFF
TRBJ1-5,TRBV6-1,-,CASRLIAPQPQHF
TRBJ1-5,TRBV19,-,CASSLRGDQPQHF
TRBJ2-7,TRBV5-6,-,CASGSTGGTREQYF
TRBJ1-1,TRBV7-2,-,CASSLGGWAFF
TRBJ1-1,TRBV7-9,-,CASSLAGGPEAFF
TRBJ2-3,TRBV5-4,-,CASSSTGAGDTQYF
TRBJ2-3,TRBV10-1,-,CASSQTSGSGDTQYF
TRBJ2-1,TRBV5-1,-,CASSQGLDSYNEQFF
TRBJ1-5,TRBV19,-,CASSLGTAQHF
TRBJ2-3,TRBV4-2,-,CASSQDLSGAGGPDTQYF
TRBJ2-5,TRBV6-1,-,CASSGDAWTETQYF
TRBJ2-5,TRBV5-1,many,CASSGPRLAGLYQETQYF
TRBJ2-7,TRBV5-5,-,CASSLWRSSYEQYF
TRBJ1-1,TRBV19,-,CASRQRTLNTEAFF
TRBJ1-2,TRBV18,-,CASSPESGYTF
TRBJ1-2,TRBV6-1,-,CASNHLNYGYTF
TRBJ1-1,TRBV2,-,CASSEWAGGGKAFF
TRBJ2-2,TRBV11-2,-,CASRWGRTGELFF
TRBJ1-2,TRBV6-5,-,CASSLDRGHLF
TRBJ2-7,TRBV27,-,CASSALASGEQYF
TRBJ2-2,TRBV7-9,-,CASSPDSYTGELFF
TRBJ2-1,TRBV11-1,-,CASSLAREQFF
TRBJ2-3,TRBV10-3,-,CAIRGLTDTQYF
TRBJ2-3,TRBV19,-,CASSISGGTDTQYF
TRBJ2-7,TRBV14,-,CASSQGLGTIYEQYF
TRBJ2-5,TRBV7-9,once,CASSPAGKETQYF
TRBJ2-7,TRBV19,-,CASTRQGQYEQYF
TRBJ2-1,TRBV25-1,many,CASSDGTDRQFF
TRBJ2-7,TRBV6-5,-,CASSYSGTKTYEQYF
TRBJ1-4,TRBV5-1,-,CASRVPGQGAEKLFF
TRBJ2-5,TRBV7-9,-,CASSRSVETQYF
TRBJ2-4,TRBV5-1,-,CASSLRGEGAKNIQYF
TRBJ2-7,TRBV5-1,-,CASSHGTGVPEQYF
TRBJ1-5,TRBV5-6,-,CASSFQEHQPQHF
TRBJ2-2,TRBV19,-,CASSGGYTGELFF
TRBJ2-5,TRBV18,-,CASSPGRLQETQYF
TRBJ2-2,TRBV2,once,CASSEGGTWTGELFF
TRBJ2-1,TRBV19,once,CASSLQGVDEQFF
TRBJ2-5,TRBV27,-,CGVGFQETQYF
TRBJ2-1,TRBV28,-,CASSLKGAGSYNEQFF
TRBJ2-1,TRBV11-2,-,CASTRVLAVNEQFF